This T cell receptor (beta chain) was found in a study of STAT5B mutations in CD4+ large granular lymphocyte leukemia. Whole-study context: The CDR3 'QG' motif was associated with a particular HLA allele among healthy donors.

This CDR3 has 12 amino acids. The V end lost 3 bases, the J end lost 2 bases, and 7 bases lay between the germline ends. Germline-derived CDR1 and CDR2 are SQVTM and ANQGSEA. Repertoires were generated with immunoSEQ multiplex PCR, while TCRdb's copy carries only in-frame clones and drops some. The table includes 20,000 or so clones, 70% to 85% detected once. On this clone: The antigen remains unidentified.

Points from the study as a whole: Main leukemic clonotypes were patient-specific, but 20% to 25% appeared at low frequency elsewhere. TRBV06-family usage was enriched in top patient clones (8/27) versus controls (2/35).

Healthy controls were blood donor buffy coats. The sample consisted of CD4+ T cells from blood buffy coats. The J gene is TRBJ1-2, the V gene TRBV29-1; D unclear. This TCR derives from a human donor in good health. CDR3 sequence (DNA): TGCAGCGTTGACGCAGTCAACTATGGCTACACCTTC. As protein: CSVDAVNYGYTF.